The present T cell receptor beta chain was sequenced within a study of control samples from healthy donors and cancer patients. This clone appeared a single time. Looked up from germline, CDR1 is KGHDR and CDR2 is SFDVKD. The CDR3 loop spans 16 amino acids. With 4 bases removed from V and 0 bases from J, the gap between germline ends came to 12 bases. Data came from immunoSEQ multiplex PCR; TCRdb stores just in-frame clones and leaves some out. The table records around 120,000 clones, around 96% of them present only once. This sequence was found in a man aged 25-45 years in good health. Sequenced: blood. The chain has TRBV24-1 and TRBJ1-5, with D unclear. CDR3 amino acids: CATSEVNPVSNQPQHF. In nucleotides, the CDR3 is TGTGCCACCAGTGAGGTGAACCCCGTTAGCAATCAGCCCCAGCATTTT.